Listed below are T cell receptor beta chains from one sample, sequenced in a study of regulatory T cells in long-lasting Graves disease. TCRdb reprocessed the multiplex PCR reads with MiXCR, giving one entry per CDR3 protein. The sample has 250,000 to 400,000 distinct CDR3 sequences; 18% are singletons. Source: peripheral blood mononuclear cells (PBMCs), taken at new diagnosis, from a patient treated with antithyroid drugs. The receptors stem from a female donor with Graves disease. Both conserved end residues are part of each CDR3. The order of the fields is J gene, V gene, CDR3 length, CDR3 protein.

J: TRBJ2-7; V: TRBV12-3/TRBV12-4; length: 13; CDR3: CASSREVSYEQYF
J: TRBJ2-1; V: TRBV20-1; length: 16; CDR3: CSARVAGGGAWNEQFF
J: TRBJ2-1; V: TRBV6-2/TRBV6-3; length: 13; CDR3: CASSYLFPHEQFF
J: TRBJ1-1; V: TRBV4-1; length: 12; CDR3: CASCNSNTEAFF
J: TRBJ2-3; V: TRBV6-5; length: 18; CDR3: CASSYSSGREPSTDTQYF
J: TRBJ2-7; V: TRBV28; length: 14; CDR3: CASTLAPPSYEQYF
J: TRBJ2-7; V: TRBV12-3/TRBV12-4; length: 15; CDR3: CASSSSGQAWDEQYF
J: TRBJ1-5; V: TRBV28; length: 13; CDR3: CASRAQSNQPQHF
J: TRBJ1-2; V: TRBV5-1; length: 14; CDR3: CARGGQGLFYGYTF
J: TRBJ2-5; V: TRBV5-1; length: 16; CDR3: CASSLGGRGGGETQYF
J: TRBJ2-3; V: TRBV7-8; length: 14; CDR3: CASSLGAHSGAQYF
J: TRBJ2-1; V: TRBV20-1; length: 15; CDR3: CSARDGRRVGNEQFF
J: TRBJ2-7; V: TRBV6-1; length: 15; CDR3: CASSEALDSSYEQYF
J: TRBJ2-5; V: TRBV3-1; length: 17; CDR3: CASSQGSLAGGRETQYF
J: TRBJ1-5; V: TRBV4-2; length: 15; CDR3: CASSQDFRDDQPQHF
J: TRBJ2-2; V: TRBV24-1; length: 16; CDR3: CATSDPQREAKVELFF
J: TRBJ2-7; V: TRBV12-3/TRBV12-4; length: 14; CDR3: CASSPLLLASAPSF
J: TRBJ1-1; V: TRBV7-9; length: 15; CDR3: CASSLVTGSSTEAFF
J: TRBJ1-1; V: TRBV5-5; length: 11; CDR3: CASSFEQGAFF
J: TRBJ1-4; V: TRBV25-1; length: 15; CDR3: CASSEPGSPNEKLFF
J: TRBJ1-1; V: TRBV28; length: 14; CDR3: CASTWGRGSTEAFF
J: TRBJ1-1; V: TRBV20-1; length: 18; CDR3: CSARAPRGRAVVNTEAFF
J: TRBJ1-4; V: TRBV6-1; length: 14; CDR3: CASRSSDWGEKLFF
J: TRBJ2-1; V: TRBV29-1; length: 16; CDR3: CSGDRLRDYAYNEQFF
J: TRBJ2-2; V: TRBV7-8; length: 16; CDR3: CASSSIAGGPNGELFF